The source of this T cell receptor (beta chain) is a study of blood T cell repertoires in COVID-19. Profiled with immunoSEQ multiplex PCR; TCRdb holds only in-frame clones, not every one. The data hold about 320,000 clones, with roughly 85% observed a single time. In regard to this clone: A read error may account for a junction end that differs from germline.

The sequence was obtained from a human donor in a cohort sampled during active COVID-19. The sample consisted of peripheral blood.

The CDR3 nucleotides read TGTGCCAGCAGTTTGGGGACATCTGCAACTAATGAAAAACTGTTTTTT. Translating gives CASSLGTSATNEKLFF. The rearrangement uses TRBV5-5 and TRBJ1-4, with a possible D match to TRBD1 (6 bases). The CDR3 loop spans 16 amino acids. CDR1 is SGHKS, CDR2 YYEKEE, per germline (reference sequence).